Described below is a single T cell receptor beta chain sequence and its context. Its antigen is as yet unknown. These data are taken from a study of Ad26.COV2.S vaccination and SARS-CoV-2 variants. Study-wide context: Recipients of Ad26.COV2.S got it intramuscularly, once or twice 56 days apart.

Indicated treatment: 15 to 20 received Ad26.COV2.S at low or high dose, single or two shots; roughly five received placebo; per-sample allocation not given. Specimen acquisition occurred on day 63 following the initial vaccine or placebo injection. Study-level points and caveats: Comparable non-spike TCR breadth was observed in vaccine and placebo recipients. Responses of T cells in total may have been underestimated by the TCR breadth and depth analyses.

V shed 2 bases and J 4 bases; nucleotides not matched to a gene: 6. The CDR3 has 15 amino acids. Germline V gives CDR1 KGHSH, CDR2 LQKENI. Profiling relied on immunoSEQ multiplex PCR, and the TCRdb table lists in-frame clones only, not all of them. The table records more than 300,000 clones, about 86% of them present only once. The V call is TRBV18, the J call TRBJ1-1; 8 nucleotides align to TRBD1. This receptor was taken from a person aged 18-60 years who received the Ad26.COV2.S COVID-19 vaccine or a placebo. Material: peripheral blood, obtained in a trial of Ad26.COV2.S vaccine versus placebo. The CDR3: CASSPKRTGGTEAFF. As DNA, the CDR3 is TGTGCCAGCTCACCAAAGAGAACAGGGGGCACTGAAGCTTTCTTT.